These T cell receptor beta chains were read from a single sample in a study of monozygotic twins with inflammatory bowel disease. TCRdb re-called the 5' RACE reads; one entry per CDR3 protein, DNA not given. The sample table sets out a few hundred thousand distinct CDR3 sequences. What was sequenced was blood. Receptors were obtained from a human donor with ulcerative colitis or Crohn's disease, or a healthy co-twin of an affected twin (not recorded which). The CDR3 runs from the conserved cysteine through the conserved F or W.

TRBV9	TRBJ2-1	CASSEGDSLKPYNEQFF
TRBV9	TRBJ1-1	CASSVGGSVAEAFF
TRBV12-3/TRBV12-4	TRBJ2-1	CASSLARGRSSHNEQFF
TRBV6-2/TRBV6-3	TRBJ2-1	CASSPNGLAGFDNEQFF
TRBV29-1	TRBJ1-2	CSVDTGWNYGYTF
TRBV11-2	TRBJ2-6	CASSLSAGGVGANVLTF
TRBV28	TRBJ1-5	CASSFVGSNQPQHF
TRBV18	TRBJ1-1	CASSRGQGVGTEAFF
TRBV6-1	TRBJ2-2	CASSETSRESGELFF
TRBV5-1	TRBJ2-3	CASSRAGAIGDTQYF
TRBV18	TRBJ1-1	CASSPLAQGAFF
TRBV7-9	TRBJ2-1	CASSLGGATYNEQFF
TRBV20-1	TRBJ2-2	CSASKSGLAGPVSGELFF
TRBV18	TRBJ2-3	CASSPEDSGTQYF
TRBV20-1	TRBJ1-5	CSASPGTPNQPQHF